The 18 T cell receptor beta chains given below trace back to one sample, sequenced in a study of technical replicates of blood from a few donors. Assay used: immunoSEQ multiplex PCR; TCRdb lists only in-frame clones, some missing. The table has about 78,000 clones, 85% to 95% seen once. Sample: T cells isolated from PBMCs. These receptors originate from a human donor in good health.

The chain recombines TRBV27 with TRBJ1-1; D call uncertain. CDR1 and CDR2 (germline): MNHEY, SMNVEV (reference sequence). The CDR3 totals 12 residues. The germline V and J ends were trimmed by 7 bases and 1 base, with 7 bases remaining between them. The CDR3 loop is CASIGRNTEAFF. In DNA, the CDR3 is TGTGCCAGCATCGGGAGGAACACTGAAGCTTTCTTT.

This clone is a singleton in its sample. The same CDR3 arises from other DNA sequences in this sample as well. V is TRBV19 and J is TRBJ2-1; 12 positions match TRBD2. This CDR3 is 15 amino acids long. Germline V gene lookup returns CDR1 LNHDA and CDR2 SQIVND (reference sequence). Trimming cost V 3 bases and J 4 bases; bases outside gene matches: 1. CDR3 sequence (DNA): TGTGCCAGTAGTATCGGGACTAGCGGGTACAATGAGCAGTTCTTC. It is translated as CASSIGTSGYNEQFF.

The CDR3 region has the DNA TGTGCCAGCAGCCAAACACCGACAGGGCCCCTCTACGAGCAGTACTTC. Amino acid sequence: CASSQTPTGPLYEQYF. The gene calls are TRBV7-3 and TRBJ2-7; the match to TRBD1 covers 7 bases. Germline-derived CDR1 and CDR2 are SGHTA and FQGTGA. Trimming took 5 bases from V and 3 from J; bases not matched to a gene: 13. The CDR3 has 16 amino acids. The full variable domain, rest sourced from reference TRBV7-3 and TRBJ2-7, is GAGVSQTPSNKVTEKGKYVELRCDPISGHTALYWYRQSLGQGPEFLIYFQGTGAADDSGLPNDRFFAVRPEGSVSTLKIQRTERGDSAVYLCASSQTPTGPLYEQYFGPGTRLTVT.

The chain has TRBV5-4 and TRBJ2-1; 12 nucleotides agree with TRBD2. Trimming removed 2 bases from V and 5 bases from J; junction bases left unmatched: 11. The CDR3 length is 18 residues. Germline values: CDR1 SGHNT, CDR2 YYREEE (reference sequence). DNA for the CDR3: TGTGCCAGCAGCTTCCTAGCGGGAGGGAATTCGGCTGACAATGAGCAGTTCTTC. This translates into CASSFLAGGNSADNEQFF.

The rearrangement uses TRBV29-1 and TRBJ2-4; 8 nucleotides agree with TRBD1. Germline-derived CDR1 and CDR2 are SQVTM and ANQGSEA. V gave up 3 bases and J gave up 3 bases; unmatched junction bases: 7. The CDR3 totals 15 residues. This CDR3 is CSVEGQDPIKNIQYF. The CDR3 coding sequence is TGCAGCGTTGAGGGACAGGACCCTATCAAAAACATTCAGTACTTC.

The chain links TRBV19 to TRBJ2-1; D is possibly TRBD1 (5 bases). CDR1 and CDR2 from the germline V gene are LNHDA and SQIVND (reference sequence). The CDR3 contains 14 residues. V was shortened by 7 bases and J by 0 bases, with 10 bases between the two germline ends. The chain's CDR3 is CASKGVGSYNEQFF. Here the CDR3 DNA reads TGTGCCAGTAAAGGGGTTGGCTCCTACAATGAGCAGTTCTTC. Combining the CDR3 with reference TRBV19 and TRBJ2-1 gives the whole variable domain DGGITQSPKYLFRKEGQNVTLSCEQNLNHDAMYWYRQDPGQGLRLIYYSQIVNDFQKGDIAEGYSVSREKKESFPLTVTSAQKNPTAFYLCASKGVGSYNEQFFGPGTRLTVL.

J is TRBJ2-5 and V is TRBV6-6, with 11 bases matching TRBD2. The CDR3 is 14 amino acids. After removal of 10 bases from V and 1 base from J, the junction contained 5 bases not matched to a gene. Germline CDR1 MNHNY, CDR2 SVGAGI (reference sequence). CDR3 loop: CAISSGRTQETQYF. Written as DNA, the CDR3 is TGTGCCATCTCTAGCGGGAGGACCCAAGAGACCCAGTACTTC.

The rearrangement joins TRBV7-3 to TRBJ2-1, with 8 bases aligning to TRBD2. Germline CDR1 SGHTA, CDR2 FQGTGA. CDR3 length: 15 residues. The ends lost 4 bases at V and 6 bases at J; junction bases unmatched: 8. The CDR3 loop is CASSSTGTSVNEQFF. CDR3 DNA sequence: TGTGCCAGCAGCTCCACCGGGACTAGTGTCAATGAGCAGTTCTTC.

V and J are TRBV19 and TRBJ2-5, with 9 bases lining up with TRBD1. V trimming: 10 bases; J trimming: 7 bases; junction bases outside the gene matches: 7. The CDR3 loop spans 12 amino acids. Germline loops: CDR1 LNHDA, CDR2 SQIVND (reference sequence). DNA for the CDR3: TGTGCCACCGGGACAGGGTCGGCGACCCAGTACTTC. Protein: CATGTGSATQYF.

This chain connects TRBV27 to TRBJ2-3; D perhaps matches TRBD2 (6 bases). Trimming left V 8 bases short and J 5 bases short, with 17 bases between. Germline V gives CDR1 MNHEY, CDR2 SMNVEV (reference sequence). The CDR3 extends over 14 amino acids. The CDR3 sequence is CASGSSGSGDTQYF. The CDR3 DNA is TGTGCCAGCGGATCCTCCGGGAGTGGAGATACGCAGTATTTT.

The V gene is TRBV19, the J gene TRBJ1-1, with D uncertain. Germline values: CDR1 LNHDA, CDR2 SQIVND (reference sequence). Trimming cost V 6 bases and J 3 bases, with 17 bases left between them. This CDR3 has 15 amino acids. The CDR3 DNA is TGTGCCAGTAGGGTTCTACTCGGGTCCTACACTGAAGCTTTCTTT. Amino acid sequence: CASRVLLGSYTEAFF.

The chain links TRBV11-2 to TRBJ1-1, with TRBD1 matching 8 bases. V shed 5 bases, J shed 4 bases, and the junction held 6 bases outside the gene matches. This CDR3 has 14 residues. Germline CDR1 and CDR2: SGHAT and FQNNGV. CDR3 residues: CASSPDRETTEAFF. The CDR3 bases are TGTGCCAGCAGCCCGGACAGGGAGACCACTGAAGCTTTCTTT.

This rearrangement joins TRBV6-5 to TRBJ2-7, with 8 nucleotides matching TRBD1. Germline values: CDR1 MNHEY, CDR2 SVGAGI. V shed 0 bases, J shed 4 bases, and the junction held 5 bases outside the gene matches. The CDR3 has 15 amino acids. Written as DNA, the CDR3 is TGTGCCAGCAGTTACTCCTCCCGGACAGGGTACGAGCAGTACTTC. It yields the protein CASSYSSRTGYEQYF.

The CDR3 is CASSTRRASGEQYF. The CDR3 DNA follows: TGTGCCAGCAGCACGAGGAGGGCCTCGGGGGAGCAGTACTTC. The chain carries TRBV11-3 and TRBJ2-7, with a tentative D call TRBD2 (6 bases). Looked up from germline, CDR1 is SGHNT and CDR2 is YENEEA. The CDR3 runs 14 residues. Trimming left V 5 bases short and J 7 bases short, with 18 bases between.

The V call is TRBV4-3, the J call TRBJ2-5, with 10 bases matching TRBD2. The germline V gene has CDR1 LGHNA and CDR2 YSLEER. The CDR3 extends over 16 amino acids. The V and J ends lost 2 bases and 4 bases, in that order; junction bases with no gene match: 7. The CDR3 loop is CASSQRTSGAGETQYF. Written as DNA, the CDR3 is TGCGCCAGCAGCCAACGGACTAGCGGAGCTGGAGAGACCCAGTACTTC.

The chain links TRBV2 to TRBJ1-5; D might be TRBD1 (5 bases). V was shortened by 9 bases and J by 3 bases, with 12 bases between the two germline ends. This CDR3 is built from 13 residues. CDR1 and CDR2 from the germline V gene are SNHLY and FYNNEI. The CDR3 nucleotides are TGTGCCAGTGAACGGGGGGTCAATCAGCCCCAGCATTTT. It codes for CASERGVNQPQHF.

J is TRBJ2-7 and V is TRBV6-1, with D tentatively TRBD1 (6 bases). Trimming removed 4 bases at V and 2 bases at J, with 15 bases between. This CDR3 has 15 amino acids. CDR1 is MNHNS, CDR2 SASEGT, per germline. CDR3: CASSVSWDTTYEQYF. CDR3 nucleotides: TGTGCCAGCAGTGTAAGCTGGGACACCACCTACGAGCAGTACTTC.

The CDR3 coding sequence is TGTGCCATTTCCAACAGGGGAGGTCAGCCCCAGCATTTT. It encodes CAISNRGGQPQHF. The V gene is TRBV6-6, the J gene TRBJ1-5; TRBD1 matches at 7 bases. V dropped 10 bases and J dropped 6; count of bases not matched to a gene: 9. The CDR3 has 13 amino acids. Germline V gene data show CDR1 as MNHNY and CDR2 as SVGAGI (reference sequence).